This T cell receptor beta chain was sequenced in a study of T cells after yellow fever vaccination. This clonotype turned up a few times. There are 16 residues in the CDR3. V gave up 7 bases and J gave up 1 base; unmatched junction bases: 9. The V gene's germline CDR1 is MNHEY and CDR2 SVGAGI. TCRdb re-derived calls from the 5' RACE reads in MiXCR, one entry per CDR3 protein. The table has some 340,000 distinct CDR3 sequences, 4.1% seen once. The V gene is TRBV6-5, the J gene TRBJ2-7, with TRBD1 matching over 11 bases. This sample comprised PBMCs, obtained 5 days after the yellow fever booster vaccination. This receptor was identified in a man younger than 35 who received the YFV17D yellow fever vaccine. In DNA form, the CDR3 reads TGTGCCAGCAAGACCGGGACAGGGGGGGGTTCCTACGAGCAGTACTTC. Translating gives CASKTGTGGGSYEQYF.